This TCR beta chain comes out of a study of vaccination and CD4 T cells after COVID-19. Study-wide context: Median time from COVID diagnosis to post-COVID sampling was 100 to 130 days (35 to 161). The peptides that stimulated the cells were overlapping spike peptides from SARS-CoV-2, HCoV-NL63, HCoV-OC43 and HCoV-229E. Study-level points and caveats: Post-infection sampling omitted early timepoints and covered relatively few convalescent patients.

There are a few counts of this clonotype. Its specificity is not known. The CDR3 loop spans 14 amino acids. Trimming stripped 3 bases from V and 6 bases from J, with 12 bases between. From germline, CDR1 is MRHNA and CDR2 SNTAGT. Cultured CD4+ T-cell DNA underwent Oncomine TCR Beta short-read sequencing. TCRdb fed the PCR reads into MiXCR, producing one record per CDR3 protein. Here the sample spans about 11,000 distinct CDR3 sequences, approximately 29% being singletons. Sample treatment: approximately 9-day PBMC culture with coronavirus spike peptide pools or control peptides (ViraFEST assay). This TCR derives from a human donor who had recovered from COVID-19. This chain joins TRBV6-4 and TRBJ1-5; maybe TRBD1 (6 bases). The specimen was CD4+ T cells from blood, cultured in vitro, collected after SARS-CoV-2 vaccination. The CDR3 region has the DNA TGTGCCAGCAGTGAAGAGTGGGGGGCTCAGCCCCAGCATTTT. Translation gives CASSEEWGAQPQHF.